This T cell receptor beta chain is drawn from a study of CD8 T cells in Susac syndrome. Background on the study: Among sequenced Susac syndrome patients, six had active disease and 8 or 9 were in remission. Patients with Susac syndrome were therapy-naive, treated with corticosteroids, or treated with intravenous immunoglobulin alone when blood was collected.

A quantity of roughly 0.5 to 1 ug RNA underwent reverse transcription using random hexamers. MiXCR, applied by TCRdb to the immunoSEQ multiplex PCR reads, yields one record per CDR3 protein. This table holds 80,000 or so distinct CDR3 sequences, more than 85% found once. For this clonotype: Its antigen is not known.

This CDR3 spans 15 amino acids. The germline CDR1 and CDR2 sequences are SEHNR and FQNEAQ (reference sequence). Trimming removed 5 bases from V and 0 bases from J; junction bases left unmatched: 5. Notes on the study in general: None of the CD4+ T cell repertoires in Susac syndrome showed clonal expansion.

The chain combines TRBV7-9 with TRBJ2-7, with 9 bases that match TRBD2. The sample taken for sequencing was CD4+ T cells from PBMCs. The receptor was derived from a human donor with Susac syndrome. Here the CDR3 DNA reads TGTGCCAGCAGCCTACTTAGCGGGAGCTCCTACGAGCAGTACTTC. It yields the protein CASSLLSGSSYEQYF.